A single sample gave rise to the 3 T cell receptor beta chains below, sequenced in a study of shared clonotypes between healthy human individuals. Assay used: immunoSEQ multiplex PCR; TCRdb lists only in-frame clones, some missing. Here the sample spans some 1 million clones, 60% to 80% being singletons. Sequenced input: memory CD4+ T cells sorted from blood. Subset described: CD45RA-negative fraction. These receptors were obtained from a man between 18 and 35 years old in good health.

This sequence joins TRBV27 and TRBJ2-7, with D perhaps TRBD1 (5 bases). Germline-derived CDR1 and CDR2 are MNHEY and SMNVEV (reference sequence). This CDR3 region has 17 residues. Trimming removed 9 bases from V and 1 base from J, with 25 bases in between. Here the CDR3 DNA reads TGTGCCAGGACCAAAGCTGCGTACAGGTTTCTATCCTACGAGCAGTACTTC. This sequence encodes CARTKAAYRFLSYEQYF.

The chain has TRBV7-2 and TRBJ2-3, with D unclear. Germline CDR1 and CDR2: SGHTA and FQGNSA. The CDR3 has 15 residues. V lost 2 bases and J lost 2, with 11 bases in between. Here the CDR3 reads CASSLNRKVTDTQYF. CDR3 nucleotide sequence: TGTGCCAGCAGCTTAAATAGGAAGGTCACAGATACGCAGTATTTT.

CDR3 sequence: CASSPDRAITGELFF. Here the CDR3 DNA reads TGTGCCAGCAGCCCCGACAGGGCGATCACCGGGGAGCTGTTTTTT. The chain uses TRBV9 and TRBJ2-2, with 7 bases lining up with TRBD1. The CDR3 contains 15 residues. CDR1 and CDR2 (germline): SGDLS, YYNGEE. J was trimmed by 4 bases and V by 4 bases; bases with no gene match: 7.